The sequence of this TCR beta chain was determined in a study of blood T cell repertoires in COVID-19. Study-wide background: Specimens from acute and convalescent COVID-19 originated in the United States, Italy and Spain.

Trimming cost V 2 bases and J 10 bases, with 9 bases left between them. The CDR3 extends over 13 amino acids. Germline V gene data show CDR1 as MGHDK and CDR2 as SYGVNS. Sequenced by immunoSEQ multiplex PCR; TCRdb stores in-frame clones only, minus some. The table includes 370,000 or so clones, more than 65% detected once. The clonotype was recovered from a human donor with acute or convalescent COVID-19. The donor label of this sample is uncertain. This chain joins TRBV25-1 and TRBJ1-6; D unresolved. The sequencing input was peripheral blood. In nucleotides, the CDR3 is TGTGCCAGCAGTGAACAGGTCAGATCACCCCTCCACTTT. It translates to CASSEQVRSPLHF. The full variable domain, completed using reference TRBV25-1 and TRBJ1-6, is EADIYQTPRYLVIGTGKKITLECSQTMGHDKMYWYQQDPGMELHLIHYSYGVNSTEKGDLSSESTVSRIRTEHFPLTLESARPSHTSQYLCASSEQVRSPLHFGNGTRLTVT.